One sample yielded the 5 T cell receptor beta chains listed below, sequenced in a study of Ad26.COV2.S vaccination and SARS-CoV-2 variants. Treatment given: roughly 19 received Ad26.COV2.S at low or high dose, single or two shots; about 5 received placebo; per-sample allocation not given. After the first vaccine or placebo injection, samples were drawn on day 63. Here immunoSEQ multiplex PCR was the method, and the copy in TCRdb shows in-frame clones only, minus some. The sample records some 420,000 clones, 88% being singletons. The specimen was peripheral blood, collected in a trial of Ad26.COV2.S vaccine versus placebo. These receptors originate from a person aged 18-65 years who received the Ad26.COV2.S COVID-19 vaccine or a placebo.

The table lists this clone with a few counts. V and J are TRBV27 and TRBJ2-7; perhaps D is TRBD1 or TRBD2 (6 bases each). Trimming took off 1 base at V and 2 bases at J, with 15 bases between the two ends. Germline V gives CDR1 MNHEY, CDR2 SMNVEV (reference sequence). This CDR3 spans 16 amino acids. CDR3 coding DNA: TGTGCCAGCAGTTTATTGAGGGGGGACCGCGCCTACGAGCAGTACTTC. It is translated as CASSLLRGDRAYEQYF.

This sequence joins TRBV6-6 and TRBJ1-2; D not certain. Deletions cut 4 bases from V and 4 bases from J, with 13 bases between. The germline V gene encodes CDR1 MNHNY and CDR2 SVGAGI (reference sequence). The CDR3 extends over 14 amino acids. The CDR3 region has the DNA TGTGCCAGCAGTTTTGCTCGAACCATCTATGGCTACACCTTC. The encoded protein is CASSFARTIYGYTF.

This sequence joins TRBV5-1 and TRBJ2-7, with 8 bases aligning to TRBD1. With V trimmed by 4 bases and J by 6 bases, 6 bases remained unmatched. This CDR3 has 13 amino acids. Germline CDR1 reads SGHRS; CDR2 reads YFSETQ. CDR3 bases: TGCGCCAGCAGCCACGGACAGGGCGGCGAGCAGTACTTC. As protein: CASSHGQGGEQYF.

The chain has TRBV2 and TRBJ2-7, with 7 bases matching TRBD2. The CDR3 is made up of 14 amino acids. CDR1 SNHLY and CDR2 FYNNEI come from the germline V gene. Losses at the gene ends were 5 bases for V and 4 bases for J; bases not matched to a gene: 8. CDR3 sequence: CASSWEGMGYEQYF. Written as DNA, the CDR3 is TGTGCCAGCAGTTGGGAGGGTATGGGTTACGAGCAGTACTTC.

This chain uses TRBV29-1 with TRBJ2-5, with TRBD1 matching 7 bases. The CDR3 has 15 residues. The V gene end was trimmed by 6 bases and the J gene end by 5 bases; junction bases not matched to a gene: 15. CDR1 and CDR2 from the germline V gene are SQVTM and ANQGSEA. The CDR3 DNA sequence: TGCAGCGTGCCCTCGTCCACAGGGGTTAGGGAGACCCAGTACTTC. It specifies CSVPSSTGVRETQYF.